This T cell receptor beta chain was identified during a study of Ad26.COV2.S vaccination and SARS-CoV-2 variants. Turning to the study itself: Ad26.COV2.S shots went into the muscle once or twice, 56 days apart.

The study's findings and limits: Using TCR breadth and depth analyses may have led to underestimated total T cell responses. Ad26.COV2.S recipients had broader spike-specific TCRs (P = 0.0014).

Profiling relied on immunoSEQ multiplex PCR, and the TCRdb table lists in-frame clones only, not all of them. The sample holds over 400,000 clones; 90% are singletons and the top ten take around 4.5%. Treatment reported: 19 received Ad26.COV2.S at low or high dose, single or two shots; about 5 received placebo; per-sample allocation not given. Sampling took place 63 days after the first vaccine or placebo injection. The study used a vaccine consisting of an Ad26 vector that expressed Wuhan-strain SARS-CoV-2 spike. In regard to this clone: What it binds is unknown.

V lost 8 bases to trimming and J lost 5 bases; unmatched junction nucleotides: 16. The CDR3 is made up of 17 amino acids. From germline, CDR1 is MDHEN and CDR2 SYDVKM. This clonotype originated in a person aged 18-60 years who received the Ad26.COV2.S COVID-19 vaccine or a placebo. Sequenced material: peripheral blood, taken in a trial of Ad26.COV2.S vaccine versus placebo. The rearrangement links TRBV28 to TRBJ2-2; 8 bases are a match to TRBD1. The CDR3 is CASQLTGVGLLTGELFF. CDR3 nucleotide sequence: TGTGCCAGCCAATTGACAGGGGTCGGGCTTCTGACCGGGGAGCTGTTTTTT.